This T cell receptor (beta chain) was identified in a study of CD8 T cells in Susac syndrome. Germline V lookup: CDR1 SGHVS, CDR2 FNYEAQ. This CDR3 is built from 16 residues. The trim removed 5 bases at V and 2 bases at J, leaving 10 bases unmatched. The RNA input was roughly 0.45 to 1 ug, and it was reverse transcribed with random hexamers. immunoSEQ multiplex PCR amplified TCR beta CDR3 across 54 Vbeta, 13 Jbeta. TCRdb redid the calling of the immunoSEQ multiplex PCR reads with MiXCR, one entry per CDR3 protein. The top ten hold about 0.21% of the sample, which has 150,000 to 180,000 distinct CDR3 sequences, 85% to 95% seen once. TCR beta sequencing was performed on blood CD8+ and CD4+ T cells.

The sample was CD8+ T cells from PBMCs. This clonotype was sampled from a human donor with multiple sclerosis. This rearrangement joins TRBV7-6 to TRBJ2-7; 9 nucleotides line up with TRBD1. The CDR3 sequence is CASSNGQGTAAYEQYF. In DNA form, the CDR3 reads TGTGCCAGCAGCAACGGACAGGGGACGGCAGCCTACGAGCAGTACTTC. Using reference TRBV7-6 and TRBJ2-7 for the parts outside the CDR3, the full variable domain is GAGVSQSPRYKVTKRGQDVALRCDPISGHVSLYWYRQALGQGPEFLTYFNYEAQQDKSGLPNDRFSAERPEGSISTLTIQRTEQRDSAMYRCASSNGQGTAAYEQYFGPGTRLTVT.